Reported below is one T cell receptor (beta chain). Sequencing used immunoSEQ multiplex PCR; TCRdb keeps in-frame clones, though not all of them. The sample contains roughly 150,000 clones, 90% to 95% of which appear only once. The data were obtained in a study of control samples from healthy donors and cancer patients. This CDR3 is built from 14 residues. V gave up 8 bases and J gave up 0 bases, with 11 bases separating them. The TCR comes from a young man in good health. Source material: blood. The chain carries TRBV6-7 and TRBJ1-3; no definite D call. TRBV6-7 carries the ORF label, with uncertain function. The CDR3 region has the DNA TGTGCCAGCTTGTACGGGGTCTCTGGAAACACCATATATTTT. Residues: CASLYGVSGNTIYF.